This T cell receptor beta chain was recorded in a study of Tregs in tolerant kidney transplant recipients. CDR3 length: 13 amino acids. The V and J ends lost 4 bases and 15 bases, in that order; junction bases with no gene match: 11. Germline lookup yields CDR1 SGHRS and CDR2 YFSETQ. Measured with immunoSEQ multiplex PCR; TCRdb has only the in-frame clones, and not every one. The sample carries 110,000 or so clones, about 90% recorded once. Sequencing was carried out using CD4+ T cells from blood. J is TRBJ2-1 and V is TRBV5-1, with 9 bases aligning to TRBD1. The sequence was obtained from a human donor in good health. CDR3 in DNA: TGCGCCAGCAGCCTGGTGGACAGGGGAGCTGGGTTCTTC. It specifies CASSLVDRGAGFF.